These 18 T cell receptor beta chains originate from one sample sequenced in a study of blood T cell repertoires in COVID-19. Sequencing used immunoSEQ multiplex PCR; TCRdb keeps in-frame clones, though not all of them. Of roughly 150,000 clones listed, more than 75% were seen once; the top ten hold 2% to 2.5%. The sample comprised peripheral blood. These receptors originate from a man aged 45-60 years who had recovered from COVID-19.

The chain recombines TRBV11-3 with TRBJ2-1; 11 bases align to TRBD2. Per germline, CDR1 SGHNT and CDR2 YENEEA. V lost 5 bases and J lost 6; bases outside the gene matches: 6. The CDR3 consists of 15 residues. The CDR3 nucleotides read TGTGCCAGCAGCCCACGGACTAGCGGGTTCAATGAGCAGTTCTTC. Amino acid sequence: CASSPRTSGFNEQFF.

This clone was found once. This chain connects TRBV6-6 to TRBJ1-3, with D uncertain. CDR1 MNHNY and CDR2 SVGAGI come from the germline V gene (reference sequence). Trimming left V 8 bases short and J 0 bases short, with 17 bases between. This CDR3 region has 16 residues. CDR3 DNA: TGTGCCAGCCGTTCTTCAGGAGGGTCCTCTGGAAACACCATATATTTT. This sequence encodes CASRSSGGSSGNTIYF.

The V and J genes are TRBV4-1 and TRBJ2-7, with D possibly TRBD1 on 5 matching bases. This CDR3 has 13 residues. The ends were cut back, 1 base at V and 5 bases at J, with 9 bases in the middle. CDR1 MGHRA and CDR2 YSYEKL come from the germline V gene. The DNA for the CDR3 is TGCGCCAGCAGCCAAGGAAGGGGTGACGAGCAGTACTTC. Encoded protein: CASSQGRGDEQYF.

The chain links TRBV19 to TRBJ2-7; 7 positions agree with TRBD1. The CDR3 has 13 amino acids. Unmatched junction bases numbered 4, after V lost 5 bases and J lost 3 bases. The V gene's germline CDR1 is LNHDA and CDR2 SQIVND (reference sequence). CDR3: CASSSRDSYEQYF. In nucleotides, the CDR3 is TGTGCCAGTAGTTCCCGGGACAGCTACGAGCAGTACTTC.

This chain links TRBV7-8 with TRBJ1-2, with 9 bases lining up with TRBD1. This CDR3 is 15 amino acids long. The V gene's germline CDR1 is SGHVS and CDR2 FQNEAQ. Trimming removed 2 bases from V and 7 bases from J; junction bases left unmatched: 8. CDR3 protein: CASSLPGTGLGGYTF. The DNA of the CDR3 is TGTGCCAGCAGCTTACCTGGGACAGGGTTAGGTGGCTACACCTTC.

This clone has more than one count but fewer than ten. The chain recombines TRBV5-6 with TRBJ1-1; no firm D call. The CDR3 is 16 residues long. Germline loops: CDR1 SGHDT, CDR2 YYEEEE. V lost 0 bases, J lost 1 base, and 13 bases lay in between. The CDR3 sequence is CASSLGITAGNTEAFF. In DNA, the CDR3 is TGTGCCAGCAGCTTGGGTATAACGGCGGGGAACACTGAAGCTTTCTTT.

This CDR3 reads CASSLTGTGGSDTQYF. Here the CDR3 DNA reads TGTGCCAGCAGCCTAACCGGGACAGGGGGCTCAGATACGCAGTATTTT. The rearrangement links TRBV2 to TRBJ2-3, with 12 bases identical to TRBD1. V trimming: 6 bases; J trimming: 4 bases; junction bases outside the gene matches: 8. CDR3 size: 16 residues. Germline V gene lookup returns CDR1 SNHLY and CDR2 FYNNEI.

This chain uses TRBV20-1 with TRBJ1-1; maybe TRBD1 (6 bases). This CDR3 contains 11 residues. The germline gives CDR1 DFQATT, CDR2 SNEGSKA (reference sequence). Trimming removed 8 bases from V and 5 bases from J, with 12 bases in between. CDR3 protein: CSRYRATEAFF. The CDR3 coding sequence is TGCAGTAGATACAGGGCTACTGAAGCTTTCTTT.

Details on this clone: Additional DNA sequences in this sample encode the identical CDR3. The rearrangement uses TRBV27 and TRBJ2-7; TRBD2 aligns across 11 bases. The J segment lost 2 bases and the V segment lost 2 bases, leaving 2 bases of the junction unmatched. Germline loops: CDR1 MNHEY, CDR2 SMNVEV (reference sequence). The CDR3 sequence is 15 residues long. CDR3 sequence reads: CASSLRLAGPYEQYF. In nucleotides, the CDR3 is TGTGCCAGCAGTTTACGACTAGCGGGACCCTACGAGCAGTACTTC.

This chain joins TRBV6-2 or TRBV6-3 and TRBJ1-1, with 8 positions matching TRBD1. Unmatched junction bases numbered 17, after V lost 2 bases and J lost 6 bases. Germline CDR1 is MNHEY and CDR2 is SVGEGT. CDR3 size: 18 residues. The CDR3 DNA sequence: TGTGCCAGCAGTTACGGACCGGCAGGGGGCGCCTTGGGCGCTGAAGCTTTCTTT. Amino acid sequence: CASSYGPAGGALGAEAFF.

In nucleotides, the CDR3 is TGTGCCAGCAGTCCCTATATTCCAGGGGCTTCTCTCTCCTATGGCTACACCTTC. Its protein is CASSPYIPGASLSYGYTF. The chain uses TRBV7-7 and TRBJ1-2; D may be TRBD1 (6 bases). The CDR3 sequence is 18 residues long. CDR1 SSHAT and CDR2 FNYEAQ come from the germline V gene (reference sequence). Trimming pared 6 bases from V and 4 bases from J, leaving 27 bases between.

The chain employs TRBV6-5 and TRBJ1-3; TRBD1 matches at 9 bases. Germline CDR1 MNHEY, CDR2 SVGAGI. The CDR3 is made up of 15 amino acids. Trimming took 4 bases from V and 0 from J; bases not matched to a gene: 1. The CDR3, as DNA: TGTGCCAGCAGTTTGGGACAGGGCTCTGGAAACACCATATATTTT. Encoded protein: CASSLGQGSGNTIYF.

CDR3 sequence: CATSDSNFNLQFF. In DNA form, the CDR3 reads TGTGCCACCAGTGATTCGAACTTCAATCTACAGTTCTTC. The V call is TRBV24-1, the J call TRBJ2-1; no definite D call. The CDR3 totals 13 residues. With 2 bases removed from V and 13 bases from J, the gap between germline ends came to 14 bases. The V gene's germline CDR1 is KGHDR and CDR2 SFDVKD.

This clone has only one observation. The genes are TRBV9 and TRBJ1-3; no reliable D call. The germline V gene has CDR1 SGDLS and CDR2 YYNGEE. Trimming pared 2 bases from V and 4 bases from J, leaving 10 bases between. There are 14 residues in the CDR3. CDR3: CASSVAVAGNTIYF. The CDR3 nucleotides read TGTGCCAGCAGCGTCGCAGTAGCGGGAAACACCATATATTTT. Full variable domain (outside the CDR3, taken from reference TRBV9 and TRBJ1-3): DSGVTQTPKHLITATGQRVTLRCSPRSGDLSVYWYQQSLDQGLQFLIQYYNGEERAKGNILERFSAQQFPDLHSELNLSSLELGDSALYFCASSVAVAGNTIYFGEGSWLTVV.

The CDR3 coding sequence is TGCAGCGGTCGAATCGGTGAAAAACTGTTTTTT. It encodes CSGRIGEKLFF. The rearrangement links TRBV29-1 to TRBJ1-4; D remains ambiguous. The germline CDR1 and CDR2 sequences are SQVTM and ANQGSEA. V dropped 7 bases and J dropped 7 bases, with 10 bases sitting between them. This CDR3 comprises 11 residues.

This rearrangement joins TRBV21-1 to TRBJ2-4; TRBD1 is the table's D call and was not checked against the DNA. TRBV21-1 is deemed a pseudogene. This CDR3 has 20 residues. This chain's CDR3 is CASSKRTTGTGGEDKNIQYF. The DNA of the CDR3 is TGTGCCAGCAGCAAAAGGACCACCGGGACAGGGGGCGAAGACAAAAACATTCAGTACTTC.

The V and J genes are TRBV5-4 and TRBJ2-4; D uncertain. The CDR3 sequence is 14 residues long. The V gene's germline CDR1 is SGHNT and CDR2 YYREEE (reference sequence). V gave up 4 bases and J gave up 0 bases, with 8 bases separating them. This CDR3 reads CASSKELAKNIQYF. The CDR3 DNA is TGTGCCAGCAGCAAAGAGCTAGCCAAAAACATTCAGTACTTC. Using reference TRBV5-4 and TRBJ2-4 for the parts outside the CDR3, the full variable domain is ETGVTQSPTHLIKTRGQQVTLRCSSQSGHNTVSWYQQALGQGPQFIFQYYREEENGRGNFPPRFSGLQFPNYSSELNVNALELDDSALYLCASSKELAKNIQYFGAGTRLSVL.

The rearrangement uses TRBV12-3 or TRBV12-4 and TRBJ2-1, with D perhaps matching TRBD1 (5 bases). The V end lost 2 bases, the J end lost 3 bases, and 5 bases lay between the germline ends. This CDR3 spans 13 amino acids. DNA for the CDR3: TGTGCCAGCAGTTTACAGGGCTACAATGAGCAGTTCTTC. It codes for CASSLQGYNEQFF.